This T cell receptor (beta chain) was profiled in a study of monozygotic twins with inflammatory bowel disease. TCRdb reanalyzed the 5' RACE reads and collapses them to one entry per CDR3 protein, without DNA. The data include 440,000 or so distinct CDR3 sequences; the top ten clones carry 2% to 3%. Per the germline V gene, CDR1 is SGDLS and CDR2 is YYNGEE. The CDR3 consists of 15 residues. The sequence was obtained from a human donor with ulcerative colitis or Crohn's disease, or a healthy co-twin of an affected twin (not recorded which). Material: blood. This sequence joins TRBV9 and TRBJ2-5; TCRdb picks TRBD2, but there is no DNA to check that call. The CDR3: CASSVHPSREETQYF.